The 20 T cell receptor beta chains below all came from one sample that was sequenced in a study of shared clonotypes between healthy human individuals. Measured with immunoSEQ multiplex PCR; TCRdb has only the in-frame clones, and not every one. Seen here are 1,100,000 or so clones, approximately 80% observed once, and the top ten hold under 0.65%. Sequenced input: memory CD4+ T cells from PBMCs. Subset specified: CD45RA-negative fraction. The receptor set was obtained from a man between 18 and 35 years old in good health. Some clones in this sample may be carry-over from other donors' samples.

This clone was found a few times. DNA of the CDR3: TGTGCCAGCAACTCTTGGGGGGGCACTGAAGCTTTCTTT. Translation: CASNSWGGTEAFF. V and J are TRBV5-6 and TRBJ1-1, with D perhaps matching TRBD1 (5 bases). The CDR3 has 13 amino acids. The ends were cut back, 6 bases at V and 4 bases at J, with 13 bases in the middle. CDR1 is SGHDT, CDR2 YYEEEE, per germline.

The chain recombines TRBV6-1 with TRBJ1-5; possibly TRBD1 for D (5 bases). Germline V lookup: CDR1 MNHNS, CDR2 SASEGT. Trimming shortened V by 5 bases and J by 9 bases, and 17 bases separated the two germline ends. The CDR3 is 14 residues long. The CDR3 is CASSLAGDRGPQHF. The DNA of the CDR3 is TGTGCCAGCAGTTTAGCGGGGGACCGGGGGCCCCAGCATTTT.

This clone was picked up a small number of times. The same CDR3 is also encoded by other DNA sequences in this sample. V is TRBV2 and J is TRBJ2-7; 8 positions agree with TRBD2. The germline V gene encodes CDR1 SNHLY and CDR2 FYNNEI. V shed 4 bases and J 3 bases; nucleotides not matched to a gene: 2. CDR3 length: 13 amino acids. The CDR3: CASSAGLGYEQYF. In DNA form, the CDR3 reads TGTGCCAGCAGTGCGGGACTAGGCTACGAGCAGTACTTC. Complete variable domain (other parts from reference TRBV2 and TRBJ2-7): EPEVTQTPSHQVTQMGQEVILRCVPISNHLYFYWYRQILGQKVEFLVSFYNNEISEKSEIFDDQFSVERPDGSNFTLKIRSTKLEDSAMYFCASSAGLGYEQYFGPGTRLTVT.

Here the CDR3 DNA reads TGTGCCAGCAGCTTCACAGGGGGGTACACTGAAGCTTTCTTT. Translating gives CASSFTGGYTEAFF. The genes are TRBV7-2 and TRBJ1-1, with 8 bases matching TRBD1. Trimming removed 3 bases from V and 3 bases from J; junction bases left unmatched: 3. Germline V gene lookup returns CDR1 SGHTA and CDR2 FQGNSA. This CDR3 is 14 amino acids long.

This chain uses TRBV30 with TRBJ2-1; TRBD1 matches at 8 bases. Unmatched junction bases numbered 4, after V lost 5 bases and J lost 1 base. The CDR3 totals 14 residues. Germline CDR1 is GTSNPN and CDR2 is SVGIG (reference sequence). The DNA of the CDR3 is TGTGCCTGGGTGAACAGGGGGTCCTACAATGAGCAGTTCTTC. Its protein product is CAWVNRGSYNEQFF.

As for this clone: Other nucleotide sequences from this sample produce the same CDR3. The V gene is TRBV5-1, the J gene TRBJ2-7, with no clear D. V was pared by 3 bases and J by 3 bases, with 7 bases between. The V gene's germline CDR1 is SGHRS and CDR2 YFSETQ. The CDR3 extends over 12 amino acids. CDR3 sequence (DNA): TGCGCCAGCAGCTCGACCGGCTACGAGCAGTACTTC. Translation gives CASSSTGYEQYF. Filled out from reference TRBV5-1 and TRBJ2-7, the complete variable domain reads KAGVTQTPRYLIKTRGQQVTLSCSPISGHRSVSWYQQTPGQGLQFLFEYFSETQRNKGNFPGRFSGRQFSNSRSEMNVSTLELGDSALYLCASSSTGYEQYFGPGTRLTVT.

The J gene is TRBJ2-5, the V gene TRBV6-1, with unresolved D. The CDR3 contains 12 residues. Trimming removed 4 bases at V and 4 bases at J, with 7 bases between. The germline V gene has CDR1 MNHNS and CDR2 SASEGT. Written as DNA, the CDR3 is TGTGCCAGCAGTGGAAATAGAGAGACCCAGTACTTC. Its protein product is CASSGNRETQYF.

This sequence joins TRBV9 and TRBJ2-6; possibly TRBD1 for D (6 bases). The CDR3 covers 18 residues. CDR1 is SGDLS and CDR2 is YYNGEE in the germline V gene. Between the trimmed V and J ends, which lost 4 bases and 0 bases, there was a span of 17 bases. The CDR3 reads CASSKAGQRYSGANVLTF. The CDR3 bases are TGTGCCAGCAGCAAAGCCGGACAGAGATACTCTGGGGCCAACGTCCTGACTTTC. Using reference TRBV9 and TRBJ2-6 for the parts outside the CDR3, the full variable domain is DSGVTQTPKHLITATGQRVTLRCSPRSGDLSVYWYQQSLDQGLQFLIQYYNGEERAKGNILERFSAQQFPDLHSELNLSSLELGDSALYFCASSKAGQRYSGANVLTFGAGSRLTVL.

V is TRBV6-1 and J is TRBJ1-3; tentatively, D is TRBD1 (5 bases). This CDR3 comprises 15 residues. Germline values: CDR1 MNHNS, CDR2 SASEGT. Deletions cut 1 base from V and 3 bases from J, with 10 bases between. The CDR3 region has the DNA TGTGCCAGCAGTGAAGGTCTCGGGGGTGGAAACACCATATATTTT. Residues: CASSEGLGGGNTIYF.

This clone was seen only a few times. The V call is TRBV7-3, the J call TRBJ2-1, with 8 bases matching TRBD2. This CDR3 has 16 residues. The trim removed 3 bases at V and 0 bases at J, leaving 4 bases unmatched. Per germline, CDR1 SGHTA and CDR2 FQGTGA. As DNA, the CDR3 is TGTGCCAGCAGCTTCTACGGGACTAGCTCCTACAATGAGCAGTTCTTC. Translating gives CASSFYGTSSYNEQFF.

J is TRBJ2-2 and V is TRBV11-2; D is uncertain. Germline CDR1 SGHAT, CDR2 FQNNGV. Trimming took 5 bases from V and 4 from J, leaving 11 bases between them. The CDR3 has 14 residues. CDR3 sequence: CASSQTASTGELFF. In DNA form, the CDR3 reads TGTGCCAGCAGCCAGACGGCAAGCACCGGGGAGCTGTTTTTT.

J is TRBJ1-2 and V is TRBV21-1. TRBV21-1 is a known pseudogene. The CDR3 sequence is 16 residues long. The CDR3 DNA reads TGTGCCAGCAGCAAAGCGGGCGGAATTACTAACTATGGCTACACCTTC. This translates into CASSKAGGITNYGYTF.

Regarding this clone: This could be a read error, since a much larger clone is one nucleotide away. This chain links TRBV28 with TRBJ2-5; D possibly matches TRBD1 or TRBD2 (5 bases each). The J call is in doubt because the DNA end fits TRBJ2-7 better. The CDR3 has 11 residues. CDR1 and CDR2 from the germline V gene are MDHEN and SYDVKM. The CDR3 coding sequence is TGTGCCAGCGGGACCCCCTACGAGCAGTACTTC. The encoded protein is CASGTPYEQYF.

The chain carries TRBV2 and TRBJ2-2, with unresolved D. This CDR3 contains 14 residues. Trimming left V 5 bases short and J 0 bases short, with 7 bases between. Germline CDR1 reads SNHLY; CDR2 reads FYNNEI. This CDR3 reads CASSLFANTGELFF. Here the CDR3 DNA reads TGTGCCAGCAGTTTATTCGCGAACACCGGGGAGCTGTTTTTT. Complete variable domain (other parts from reference TRBV2 and TRBJ2-2): EPEVTQTPSHQVTQMGQEVILRCVPISNHLYFYWYRQILGQKVEFLVSFYNNEISEKSEIFDDQFSVERPDGSNFTLKIRSTKLEDSAMYFCASSLFANTGELFFGEGSRLTVL.

This rearrangement joins TRBV9 to TRBJ2-5; D is uncertain. V was shortened by 0 bases and J by 7 bases, with 4 bases between the two germline ends. The CDR3 runs to 11 residues. CDR1 and CDR2 from the germline V gene are SGDLS and YYNGEE. The CDR3 here is CASSVGGTQYF. The CDR3, as DNA: TGTGCCAGCAGCGTAGGCGGGACCCAGTACTTC.

The J gene is TRBJ2-2, the V gene TRBV7-2, with TRBD2 identical over 8 bases. J lost 4 bases, V lost 6 bases, and 13 bases had no gene match. CDR3 length: 17 residues. The germline V gene encodes CDR1 SGHTA and CDR2 FQGNSA. This chain's CDR3 is CASRKTRAGVGTGELFF. The DNA of the CDR3 is TGTGCCAGCAGAAAAACCCGAGCGGGAGTTGGCACCGGGGAGCTGTTTTTT.

V and J are TRBV11-3 and TRBJ2-7; 8 bases match TRBD1. Germline CDR1 is SGHNT and CDR2 is YENEEA. This CDR3 region has 15 residues. The V segment lost 5 bases and the J segment 3 bases; nucleotides outside the gene matches: 9. CDR3 sequence (DNA): TGTGCCAGCAGCCGCGGACAGGGAGGTAACTACGAGCAGTACTTC. It specifies CASSRGQGGNYEQYF.

The chain links TRBV5-1 to TRBJ2-6; D is uncertain. Trimming pared 4 bases from V and 2 bases from J, leaving 10 bases between. CDR3 length equals 15 residues. Germline V gives CDR1 SGHRS, CDR2 YFSETQ. The CDR3 reads CASSQDNAGANVLTF. CDR3 coding DNA: TGCGCCAGCAGCCAAGACAATGCTGGGGCCAACGTCCTGACTTTC.

V and J are TRBV5-1 and TRBJ2-1, with 7 bases fitting TRBD2. V lost 1 base and J lost 6; bases outside the gene matches: 4. Germline CDR1 SGHRS, CDR2 YFSETQ. The CDR3 consists of 14 residues. CDR3 residues: CASSLRTSVNEQFF. DNA for the CDR3: TGCGCCAGCAGCTTGCGTACTAGCGTCAATGAGCAGTTCTTC.

The V call is TRBV28, the J call TRBJ2-1, with D perhaps TRBD1 or TRBD2 (5 bases each). Between the trimmed V and J ends, which lost 5 bases and 7 bases, there was a span of 15 bases. This CDR3 comprises 14 residues. CDR1 and CDR2 from the germline V gene are MDHEN and SYDVKM. CDR3 in DNA: TGTGCCAGCAGTGCCGGGACGGGCGCGAATGAGCAGTTCTTC. It is translated as CASSAGTGANEQFF.